These 23 T cell receptor beta chains came from one sample sequenced in a study of T-cell reconstitution after alpha-beta-depleted transplantation in children. Researchers prepared the TCRbeta library using unique molecular identifiers, the study reports. MiXCR, run by TCRdb on the PCR reads, gives a single entry per CDR3 protein. The top ten hold about 6.2% of the sample, which has around 200,000 distinct CDR3 sequences, around 9.5% seen once. Source: PBMCs from the stem cell graft donor, taken from the stem cell graft. The receptors were sampled from a human donor who donated a stem cell graft to a child with acute lymphoblastic leukemia.

The rearrangement uses TRBV4-3 and TRBJ1-1; 12 bases agree with TRBD1. Looked up from germline, CDR1 is LGHNA and CDR2 is YSLEER. The CDR3 loop spans 15 amino acids. J was trimmed by 6 bases and V by 1 base; bases with no gene match: 3. In DNA form, the CDR3 reads TGCGCCAGCAGCCAAGTGGGACAGGGGGCCGCTGAAGCTTTCTTT. Amino acids: CASSQVGQGAAEAFF.

The V and J genes are TRBV6-4 and TRBJ1-2; D remains ambiguous. The V gene's germline CDR1 is MRHNA and CDR2 SNTAGT. Trimming cost V 6 bases and J 4 bases, with 12 bases left between them. The CDR3 totals 13 residues. CDR3 in DNA: TGTGCCAGCAGCATAGCAGCCGGCTATGGCTACACCTTC. Its protein is CASSIAAGYGYTF.

This clonotype showed up many times. The CDR3 sequence: CSARARLGSSSVYTGELFF. The CDR3 DNA is TGCAGTGCTAGGGCCCGTTTGGGTTCGTCATCGGTGTACACCGGGGAGCTGTTTTTT. The rearrangement uses TRBV20-1 and TRBJ2-2; D uncertain. There are 19 residues in the CDR3. V was cut by 3 bases and J by 3 bases, with 26 bases left in between. Germline V gene lookup returns CDR1 DFQATT and CDR2 SNEGSKA (reference sequence).

This chain joins TRBV12-3 or TRBV12-4 and TRBJ2-7, with TRBD2 identical over 7 bases. The CDR3 contains 14 residues. V dropped 6 bases and J dropped 0; count of bases not matched to a gene: 5. This CDR3 is CASRLPGGSYEQYF. In DNA, the CDR3 is TGTGCCAGCAGACTCCCGGGGGGCTCCTACGAGCAGTACTTC.

This clonotype has only a few counts. The chain combines TRBV25-1 with TRBJ1-2, with 9 bases that match TRBD1. Trimming cost V 4 bases and J 5 bases; bases outside gene matches: 5. The germline gives CDR1 MGHDK, CDR2 SYGVNS. This CDR3 comprises 14 residues. The CDR3 sequence: CASSGGTGLYGYTF. In nucleotides, the CDR3 is TGTGCCAGCAGTGGTGGGACAGGGCTGTATGGCTACACCTTC.

The J gene is TRBJ1-2, the V gene TRBV6-2 or TRBV6-3; D might be TRBD1 (5 bases). CDR1 and CDR2 from the germline V gene are MNHEY and SVGEGT. V was trimmed by 7 bases and J by 0 bases, leaving 30 bases between them. This CDR3 comprises 20 residues. Here the CDR3 reads CASKESGSGALRPSNYGYTF. The CDR3, as DNA: TGTGCCAGCAAAGAATCTGGGAGTGGGGCCTTGAGACCGTCTAACTATGGCTACACCTTC.

The chain couples TRBV4-1 to TRBJ2-2, with 13 bases aligning to TRBD2. Germline V gene lookup returns CDR1 MGHRA and CDR2 YSYEKL. The CDR3 covers 17 residues. With 5 bases clipped from V and 1 base from J, the junction kept 4 bases outside the gene matches. The CDR3 reads CASSFRLAGGNTGELFF. The DNA for the CDR3 is TGCGCCAGCAGCTTTCGACTAGCGGGGGGGAACACCGGGGAGCTGTTTTTT.

The table lists this clonotype with many counts. The chain recombines TRBV20-1 with TRBJ2-3; 7 bases map to TRBD1. Germline CDR1 is DFQATT and CDR2 is SNEGSKA (reference sequence). This CDR3 region has 14 residues. Trimming took 5 bases from V and 2 from J; bases not matched to a gene: 7. The CDR3 spells CSAYRQGPTDTQYF. The CDR3 DNA reads TGCAGTGCTTATAGACAGGGCCCCACAGATACGCAGTATTTT.

V is TRBV5-5 and J is TRBJ1-6; D remains ambiguous. V lost 1 base, J lost 5 bases, and 1 base lay in between. This CDR3 comprises 12 residues. Per the germline V gene, CDR1 is SGHKS and CDR2 is YYEKEE (reference sequence). CDR3 sequence reads: CASSLNNSPLHF. The CDR3 nucleotides are TGTGCCAGCAGCTTGAATAATTCACCCCTCCACTTT.

The sample holds a few counts of this clonotype. J is TRBJ1-2 and V is TRBV5-1; D gene unclear. Germline CDR1 reads SGHRS; CDR2 reads YFSETQ. The V gene lost 2 bases and the J gene lost 0 bases, with 11 bases spanning the gap. The CDR3 sequence is 15 residues long. The CDR3 DNA sequence: TGCGCCAGCAGCTTTTCCGCAACGCCTAACTATGGCTACACCTTC. Its translation: CASSFSATPNYGYTF.

This clonotype was detected many times. The J gene is TRBJ2-6, the V gene TRBV5-1; 7 bases map to TRBD2. Germline V gene lookup returns CDR1 SGHRS and CDR2 YFSETQ. CDR3 length: 14 residues. Trimming took 7 bases from V and 2 from J; bases not matched to a gene: 3. The CDR3 DNA follows: TGCGCCAGCGGGAGGGAAGCTGGGGCCAACGTCCTGACTTTC. It codes for CASGREAGANVLTF.

Written as DNA, the CDR3 is TGCAGTGCTTCGGGACAGAAAGTCTACGAGCAGTACTTC. Translated, it gives CSASGQKVYEQYF. This chain connects TRBV20-1 to TRBJ2-7; 7 bases line up with TRBD1. Germline trimming cut 5 bases from V and 3 bases from J; bases unmatched to any gene: 7. Per the germline V gene, CDR1 is DFQATT and CDR2 is SNEGSKA (reference sequence). The CDR3 contains 13 residues.

This sequence joins TRBV12-3 or TRBV12-4 and TRBJ1-6; tentative D call: TRBD1 (6 bases). With 5 bases removed from V and 12 bases from J, the gap between germline ends came to 17 bases. The length of the CDR3 is 14 residues. CDR3 amino acids: CASSRYRAGKPLHF. The CDR3 region has the DNA TGTGCCAGCAGTCGGTACAGGGCTGGGAAACCCCTCCACTTT.

This clonotype was seen a few times. V and J are TRBV29-1 and TRBJ2-1; 7 bases are shared with TRBD2. V shed 3 bases, J shed 9 bases, and the junction held 8 bases outside the gene matches. The CDR3 sequence is 13 residues long. Looked up from germline, CDR1 is SQVTM and CDR2 is ANQGSEA. CDR3 amino acids: CSVDRPGEGEQFF. DNA of the CDR3: TGCAGCGTTGATCGGCCGGGGGAGGGTGAGCAGTTCTTC.

This chain joins TRBV7-8 and TRBJ2-2, with 8 bases aligning to TRBD2. Germline trimming cut 3 bases from V and 5 bases from J; bases unmatched to any gene: 8. Germline values: CDR1 SGHVS, CDR2 FQNEAQ. CDR3 length: 16 residues. The CDR3 is CASSFGGGQGTGELFF. In nucleotides, the CDR3 is TGTGCCAGCAGCTTCGGGGGGGGGCAAGGAACCGGGGAGCTGTTTTTT.

This chain uses TRBV29-1 with TRBJ2-7; tentative D call: TRBD1 (6 bases). The CDR3 length is 14 residues. Germline assignment: CDR1 SQVTM and CDR2 ANQGSEA. The V gene lost 6 bases and the J gene lost 2 bases, with 17 bases spanning the gap. CDR3 sequence: CSVVGGHLAYEQYF. The DNA for the CDR3 is TGCAGCGTGGTTGGGGGCCACCTAGCCTACGAGCAGTACTTC.

Here the CDR3 DNA reads TGCGCCAGCGGAGACGTAGGCACCGGGGAGCTGTTTTTT. Encoded protein: CASGDVGTGELFF. This chain joins TRBV5-1 and TRBJ2-2; no definite D call. There are 13 residues in the CDR3. V dropped 7 bases and J dropped 4 bases, with 11 bases sitting between them. Germline V gene data show CDR1 as SGHRS and CDR2 as YFSETQ.

This clonotype was seen more than once but under ten times. This chain connects TRBV15 to TRBJ1-3, with D possibly matching TRBD1 (5 bases). CDR3 length equals 17 residues. Germline CDR1 is LNHNV and CDR2 is YYDKDF (reference sequence). With 0 bases removed from V and 0 bases from J, the gap between germline ends came to 12 bases. The CDR3 spells CATSREGLLFSGNTIYF. The DNA for the CDR3 is TGTGCCACCAGCAGAGAGGGACTCCTGTTCTCTGGAAACACCATATATTTT.

In its sample, this clonotype was seen many times. The chain recombines TRBV13 with TRBJ1-4, with unresolved D. Trimming shortened V by 1 base and J by 0 bases, and 6 bases separated the two germline ends. This CDR3 spans 15 amino acids. Germline V gene sequence: CDR1 PRHDT, CDR2 FYEKMQ (reference sequence). CDR3 DNA sequence: TGTGCCAGCAGCTTAGCCCGAGCAACTAATGAAAAACTGTTTTTT. It is translated as CASSLARATNEKLFF.

This clonotype was observed at least ten times. The chain uses TRBV5-6 and TRBJ2-1; D unresolved. The V end was cut by 0 bases, the J end by 0 bases, with 16 bases between. Germline V gene data show CDR1 as SGHDT and CDR2 as YYEEEE. This CDR3 comprises 18 residues. The CDR3 protein is CASSLVISQADSYNEQFF. CDR3 nucleotide sequence: TGTGCCAGCAGCTTGGTTATTAGTCAGGCCGACTCCTACAATGAGCAGTTCTTC.

This clonotype was seen just once. This CDR3 reads CSRLAGSTDTQYF. CDR3 sequence (DNA): TGCAGCCGTCTCGCGGGGTCAACAGATACGCAGTATTTT. The chain is built from TRBV29-1 and TRBJ2-3; D perhaps matches TRBD2 (6 bases). The CDR3 totals 13 residues. Deletions cut 8 bases from V and 3 bases from J, with 15 bases between. Germline loops: CDR1 SQVTM, CDR2 ANQGSEA.

This clonotype was picked up a small number of times. V is TRBV29-1 and J is TRBJ1-2; 9 bases are a match to TRBD1. CDR1 and CDR2 from the germline V gene are SQVTM and ANQGSEA. V lost 3 bases to trimming and J lost 3 bases; unmatched junction nucleotides: 2. The CDR3 is 13 amino acids. CDR3 coding DNA: TGCAGCGTTGACAGGGACAGGGACTATGGCTACACCTTC. It yields the protein CSVDRDRDYGYTF.

This chain links TRBV5-1 with TRBJ1-5, with TRBD1 matching over 10 bases. From germline, CDR1 is SGHRS and CDR2 YFSETQ. The CDR3 has 17 amino acids. J lost 0 bases, V lost 8 bases, and 11 bases had no gene match. CDR3 in DNA: TGCGCCAGAACCACCGGGACAGGGGACCCTAGCAATCAGCCCCAGCATTTT. Protein product: CARTTGTGDPSNQPQHF.